Listed here are 32 T cell receptor beta chains from one sample, sequenced in a study of cytotoxic CD8 clonotypes in ibrutinib-treated CLL. TCRdb keeps only in-frame clones here, not all; method: immunoSEQ multiplex PCR. Of roughly 330,000 clones in the sample, roughly 71% were seen once. This sample comprised PBMCs, obtained after 36 months of ibrutinib treatment. The origin of the receptors is a human donor with chronic lymphocytic leukemia.

CDR3 loop: CASSNRDRGQGLFF. Written as DNA, the CDR3 is TGTGCCAGCAGTAACCGGGACAGGGGCCAGGGACTGTTTTTT. The chain employs TRBV6-5 and TRBJ1-4; 10 nucleotides line up with TRBD1. This CDR3 spans 14 amino acids. Trimming took 5 bases from V and 13 from J; bases not matched to a gene: 10. Germline CDR1 MNHEY, CDR2 SVGAGI.

This clone has a handful of counts. The gene calls are TRBV5-1 and TRBJ1-6; D gene ambiguous. CDR1 SGHRS and CDR2 YFSETQ come from the germline V gene. V shed 0 bases and J shed 6 bases, with 7 bases lying between them. The CDR3 consists of 14 residues. The CDR3 DNA reads TGCGCCAGCAGCTTGGGAAGGTTTAATTCACCCCTCCACTTT. Its protein is CASSLGRFNSPLHF.

The rearrangement joins TRBV19 to TRBJ1-2; 7 bases are shared with TRBD1. After removal of 1 base from V and 6 bases from J, the junction contained 11 bases not matched to a gene. This CDR3 has 16 residues. Germline V gives CDR1 LNHDA, CDR2 SQIVND (reference sequence). CDR3 in DNA: TGTGCCAGTAGTATAGCTGTTAGGGACAGTGTGAATGGCTACACCTTC. This translates into CASSIAVRDSVNGYTF.

This chain uses TRBV29-1 with TRBJ2-2; D is undetermined. The CDR3 runs to 14 residues. With 4 bases removed from V and 6 bases from J, the gap between germline ends came to 15 bases. The germline gives CDR1 SQVTM, CDR2 ANQGSEA. The CDR3 region has the DNA TGCAGCGTTGTCTCGGACGGCTTATCCGGGGAGCTGTTTTTT. It codes for CSVVSDGLSGELFF.

This clone was picked up one time. This chain's CDR3 is CASSPTGTGGLEQYF. The CDR3 region has the DNA TGCGCCAGCAGCCCGACCGGGACAGGGGGCCTCGAGCAGTACTTC. The V gene is TRBV4-1, the J gene TRBJ2-7; 12 nucleotides line up with TRBD1. Per germline, CDR1 MGHRA and CDR2 YSYEKL. J gave up 6 bases and V 4 bases, and 7 bases lay outside the gene matches. This CDR3 contains 15 residues.

The gene calls are TRBV2 and TRBJ1-1; D gene unclear. The CDR3 is 15 amino acids. Trimming shortened V by 8 bases and J by 11 bases, and 27 bases separated the two germline ends. The V gene's germline CDR1 is SNHLY and CDR2 FYNNEI. The CDR3 bases are TGTGCCAGCGCCCCCCCGGTGAGACCGCCGGGTAGTGCTTTCTTT. It yields the protein CASAPPVRPPGSAFF.

This sequence joins TRBV5-4 and TRBJ1-4; maybe TRBD1 (5 bases). The V gene lost 5 bases and the J gene lost 6 bases, with 11 bases spanning the gap. The CDR3 extends over 13 amino acids. CDR1 and CDR2 (germline): SGHNT, YYREEE (reference sequence). The CDR3 loop reads CASRLQEDEKLFF. DNA of the CDR3: TGTGCCAGCAGGCTACAGGAGGATGAAAAACTGTTTTTT.

This clone was found a few times. The V gene is TRBV18, the J gene TRBJ1-2; D not certain. The CDR3 totals 14 residues. Trimming shortened V by 3 bases and J by 7 bases, and 15 bases separated the two germline ends. Per the germline V gene, CDR1 is KGHSH and CDR2 is LQKENI. CDR3 DNA sequence: TGTGCCAGCTCACCCACTAAACAGACCAGTGGCTACACCTTC. Translating it yields CASSPTKQTSGYTF.

The J gene is TRBJ2-7, the V gene TRBV29-1; 9 bases map to TRBD1. The CDR3 contains 12 residues. CDR1 is SQVTM, CDR2 ANQGSEA, per germline. V gave up 7 bases and J gave up 7 bases; unmatched junction bases: 8. The CDR3: CSAKGQGGEQYF. For the CDR3, the DNA is TGCAGCGCAAAGGGACAGGGTGGAGAGCAGTACTTC.

This sequence joins TRBV11-2 and TRBJ1-1; no clear D. With 6 bases removed from V and 1 base from J, the gap between germline ends came to 9 bases. The CDR3 sequence is 13 residues long. The germline V gene has CDR1 SGHAT and CDR2 FQNNGV. Here the CDR3 reads CASSPTQNTEAFF. The CDR3 DNA reads TGTGCCAGCAGTCCGACACAGAACACTGAAGCTTTCTTT.

This clone appeared a single time. This chain joins TRBV29-1 and TRBJ2-1; 10 bases align to TRBD1. Germline V CDR1 and CDR2: SQVTM, ANQGSEA. Trimming cost V 6 bases and J 4 bases; bases outside gene matches: 12. This CDR3 is 16 amino acids long. The chain's CDR3 is CSVDPSGTGDYNEQFF. The CDR3 DNA reads as TGCAGCGTCGATCCCTCCGGGACAGGGGATTACAATGAGCAGTTCTTC.

The count of this clone is one. The chain combines TRBV29-1 with TRBJ2-4; tentative D call: TRBD1 (6 bases). The CDR3 loop spans 15 amino acids. CDR1 and CDR2 (germline): SQVTM, ANQGSEA. Trimming shortened V by 4 bases and J by 3 bases, and 16 bases separated the two germline ends. The CDR3 nucleotides are TGCAGCGTTGGAAAGGAACGAGGGGGCAAAAACATTCAGTACTTC. This gives the protein CSVGKERGGKNIQYF.

This chain connects TRBV25-1 to TRBJ2-7; D not resolved. The V gene's germline CDR1 is MGHDK and CDR2 SYGVNS. Trimming removed 7 bases at V and 6 bases at J, with 16 bases between. CDR3 length: 13 amino acids. CDR3 nucleotides: TGTGCCAGCACGGAACACGGTTTTGGCGAGCAGTACTTC. It translates to CASTEHGFGEQYF.

The chain links TRBV7-3 to TRBJ1-1; unclear D gene. CDR1 is SGHTA, CDR2 FQGTGA, per germline. V lost 2 bases and J lost 1, with 5 bases in between. This CDR3 has 13 amino acids. CDR3 protein: CASSLQRNTEAFF. CDR3 nucleotide sequence: TGTGCCAGCAGCTTACAACGGAACACTGAAGCTTTCTTT.

The chain links TRBV25-1 to TRBJ2-2; maybe TRBD2 (5 bases). With 6 bases removed from V and 6 bases from J, the gap between germline ends came to 8 bases. This CDR3 comprises 12 residues. Germline lookup yields CDR1 MGHDK and CDR2 SYGVNS. The CDR3 DNA reads TGTGCCAGCAGAGAGGGCTCCGGGGAGCTGTTTTTT. Protein: CASREGSGELFF.

The chain uses TRBV6-6 and TRBJ2-4; a possible D gene is TRBD2 (6 bases). The CDR3 totals 15 residues. The V end was cut by 0 bases, the J end by 2 bases, with 8 bases between. Germline CDR1 and CDR2: MNHNY and SVGAGI (reference sequence). The CDR3 sequence is CASSYSGGSKNIQYF. The DNA for the CDR3 is TGTGCCAGCAGTTACTCGGGAGGTTCCAAAAACATTCAGTACTTC.

The CDR3 sequence is CASSHFTGGDEKLFF. Here the CDR3 DNA reads TGCGCCAGCAGCCACTTCACAGGTGGTGATGAAAAACTGTTTTTT. V gene TRBV4-1 combines with J gene TRBJ1-4; D perhaps matches TRBD1 (5 bases). Germline V gene sequence: CDR1 MGHRA, CDR2 YSYEKL. With 3 bases removed from V and 6 bases from J, the gap between germline ends came to 14 bases. The CDR3 totals 15 residues.

J is TRBJ2-3 and V is TRBV6-5, with D unclear. V shed 2 bases and J shed 2 bases, with 8 bases lying between them. CDR3 size: 14 residues. Germline-derived CDR1 and CDR2 are MNHEY and SVGAGI. The CDR3 here is CASSYSRSTDTQYF. CDR3 DNA: TGTGCCAGCAGTTACAGTCGCTCCACAGATACGCAGTATTTT.

V and J are TRBV28 and TRBJ1-4; the match to TRBD1 covers 7 bases. Germline CDR1 and CDR2: MDHEN and SYDVKM. J lost 2 bases, V lost 5 bases, and 2 bases had no gene match. This CDR3 is built from 14 residues. DNA for the CDR3: TGTGCCAGCAGTAGCAGGGGGACTAATGAAAAACTGTTTTTT. This encodes CASSSRGTNEKLFF.

The V gene is TRBV27, the J gene TRBJ2-7, with TRBD1 as a possible D gene (6 bases). Between the trimmed V and J ends, which lost 6 bases and 3 bases, there was a span of 18 bases. This CDR3 comprises 15 residues. From germline, CDR1 is MNHEY and CDR2 SMNVEV (reference sequence). CDR3 sequence: CASRPRQGTFYEQYF. The CDR3 region has the DNA TGTGCCAGCAGACCCCGCCAGGGGACATTCTACGAGCAGTACTTC.

The chain links TRBV5-6 to TRBJ1-2, with 9 nucleotides matching TRBD1. This CDR3 contains 16 residues. Germline-derived CDR1 and CDR2 are SGHDT and YYEEEE. V was pared by 4 bases and J by 4 bases, with 11 bases of the junction left unmatched. CDR3: CASSTSGTGTLYGYTF. In DNA, the CDR3 is TGTGCCAGCAGCACATCCGGGACAGGGACCCTCTATGGCTACACCTTC.

The CDR3 DNA reads as TGTGCCAGCAGCCCACCAGTGGCGGGAGGGCCCAGAGGGTCCTACGAGCAGTACTTC. Translating gives CASSPPVAGGPRGSYEQYF. The chain recombines TRBV28 with TRBJ2-7, with 9 positions matching TRBD2. The CDR3 has 19 amino acids. Germline CDR1 and CDR2: MDHEN and SYDVKM. The V and J ends lost 6 bases and 1 base, in that order; junction bases with no gene match: 19.

The gene calls are TRBV4-1 and TRBJ2-7, with unresolved D. CDR3 length: 15 residues. The germline gives CDR1 MGHRA, CDR2 YSYEKL. V lost 1 base to trimming and J lost 0 bases, with 10 bases between them. CDR3 nucleotide sequence: TGCGCCAGCAGCCAAGTAGAGACACCCTCCTACGAGCAGTACTTC. This gives the protein CASSQVETPSYEQYF.

About this clone: Other DNA sequences in this specimen translate into the identical CDR3. The V and J genes are TRBV6-5 and TRBJ1-1, with a possible D match to TRBD1 (5 bases). The CDR3 loop spans 13 amino acids. The V and J ends lost 0 bases and 8 bases respectively, with 10 bases between them. The germline gives CDR1 MNHEY, CDR2 SVGAGI. CDR3 amino acids: CASSYSRGTEAFF. The CDR3 DNA sequence: TGTGCCAGCAGTTACTCGAGGGGAACCGAAGCTTTCTTT.

The rearrangement links TRBV6-9 to TRBJ1-6, with D uncertain. Germline loops: CDR1 MNHGY, CDR2 SVAAGI. The ends were cut back, 3 bases at V and 4 bases at J, with 10 bases in the middle. This CDR3 comprises 15 residues. CDR3 residues: CASSYRGFYNSPLHF. CDR3 nucleotides: TGTGCCAGCAGTTACCGCGGATTTTATAATTCACCCCTCCACTTT.

This chain joins TRBV15 and TRBJ2-5; possible D gene TRBD1, 6 bases. The germline V gene encodes CDR1 LNHNV and CDR2 YYDKDF (reference sequence). The CDR3 totals 13 residues. The V end was cut by 3 bases, the J end by 5 bases, with 10 bases between. The CDR3 DNA reads TGTGCCACCAGCAGCGACAGGTGGGAGACCCAGTACTTC. Amino acid sequence: CATSSDRWETQYF.

The rearrangement uses TRBV5-4 and TRBJ2-2; D is ambiguous. This CDR3 has 13 residues. V was shortened by 4 bases and J by 6 bases, with 10 bases between the two germline ends. Germline-derived CDR1 and CDR2 are SGHNT and YYREEE (reference sequence). CDR3 loop: CASSPSVPGELFF. CDR3 bases: TGTGCCAGCAGCCCGAGTGTTCCCGGGGAGCTGTTTTTT.

The chain employs TRBV19 and TRBJ2-1, with TRBD2 matching 8 bases. This CDR3 is 14 amino acids long. The germline gives CDR1 LNHDA, CDR2 SQIVND (reference sequence). Losses at the gene ends were 7 bases for V and 2 bases for J; bases not matched to a gene: 4. The CDR3 nucleotides read TGTGCCAGTAATTACGGGGGGGCCTACAATGAGCAGTTCTTC. Its translation: CASNYGGAYNEQFF.

The V gene is TRBV28, the J gene TRBJ2-7, with D unresolved. CDR3 length: 13 amino acids. Looked up from germline, CDR1 is MDHEN and CDR2 is SYDVKM. V gave up 3 bases and J gave up 2 bases, with 8 bases separating them. This CDR3 reads CASSFGPAYEQYF. In DNA form, the CDR3 reads TGTGCCAGCAGTTTCGGGCCCGCCTACGAGCAGTACTTC.

The chain is built from TRBV7-2 and TRBJ1-4, with 10 bases identical to TRBD1. The CDR3 consists of 15 residues. Looked up from germline, CDR1 is SGHTA and CDR2 is FQGNSA. V shed 1 base and J 8 bases; nucleotides not matched to a gene: 4. CDR3 nucleotides: TGTGCCAGCAGCTTAGGGGGGACAGGGGACGAAAAACTGTTTTTT. Amino acids: CASSLGGTGDEKLFF.

The V call is TRBV7-3, the J call TRBJ2-6; D unclear. Trimming stripped 3 bases from V and 3 bases from J, with 6 bases between. Germline V gives CDR1 SGHTA, CDR2 FQGTGA. The CDR3 loop spans 14 amino acids. The CDR3 loop is CASSLDHGANVLTF. CDR3 in DNA: TGTGCCAGCAGCTTGGATCATGGGGCCAACGTCCTGACTTTC.

V and J are TRBV18 and TRBJ2-7; 7 nucleotides agree with TRBD1. Per germline, CDR1 KGHSH and CDR2 LQKENI. CDR3 length: 13 amino acids. Germline trimming cut 5 bases from V and 5 bases from J; bases unmatched to any gene: 6. The chain's CDR3 is CASSTGVQDEQYF. The CDR3 DNA is TGTGCCAGCTCAACAGGGGTTCAGGACGAGCAGTACTTC. Using reference TRBV18 and TRBJ2-7 for the parts outside the CDR3, the full variable domain is NAGVMQNPRHLVRRRGQEARLRCSPMKGHSHVYWYRQLPEEGLKFMVYLQKENIIDESGMPKERFSAEFPKEGPSILRIQQVVRGDSAAYFCASSTGVQDEQYFGPGTRLTVT.